Each of the 32 T cell receptor beta chains below was sequenced from the same sample in a study of T-cell reconstitution after alpha-beta-depleted transplantation in children. The TCRbeta library was prepared with unique molecular identifiers. TCRdb used MiXCR to reprocess the PCR reads, holding one entry per CDR3 protein. The sample includes tens of thousands of distinct CDR3 sequences, more than 5.5% of them seen just once. Source: PBMCs from the stem cell graft donor, taken from the stem cell graft. The receptor set was obtained from a human donor who donated a stem cell graft to a child with acute lymphoblastic leukemia.

This clonotype was counted many times. The V gene is TRBV5-5, the J gene TRBJ1-1; TRBD1 is a possible D gene (6 bases). The ends were cut back, 4 bases at V and 1 base at J, with 11 bases in the middle. Germline CDR1 and CDR2: SGHKS and YYEKEE (reference sequence). The CDR3 is 14 residues long. This CDR3 reads CASSIYRANTEAFF. The CDR3 bases are TGTGCCAGCAGCATATACAGGGCGAACACTGAAGCTTTCTTT.

Many counts were recorded for this clonotype. The chain is built from TRBV7-2 and TRBJ2-1; D may correspond to TRBD1 or TRBD2 (5 bases each). The CDR3 has 13 residues. V was shortened by 2 bases and J by 7 bases, with 9 bases between the two germline ends. Germline CDR1 is SGHTA and CDR2 is FQGNSA. The chain's CDR3 is CASSLNRRNEQFF. CDR3 coding DNA: TGTGCCAGCAGCTTAAACAGGAGGAATGAGCAGTTCTTC.

This clonotype turned up a few times. V is TRBV2 and J is TRBJ2-3; D might be TRBD2 (5 bases). The germline CDR1 and CDR2 sequences are SNHLY and FYNNEI. Trimming stripped 5 bases from V and 1 base from J, with 7 bases between. The CDR3 is 13 residues long. The CDR3 sequence is CASSRDGTDTQYF. The CDR3 coding sequence is TGTGCCAGCAGTCGGGATGGCACAGATACGCAGTATTTT.

At least ten counts were recorded for this clonotype. The genes are TRBV2 and TRBJ1-2; weak D call: TRBD1 (6 bases). The CDR3 spans 11 residues. Trimming pared 10 bases from V and 4 bases from J, leaving 10 bases between. The germline CDR1 and CDR2 sequences are SNHLY and FYNNEI. This CDR3 is CATEQGYGYTF. CDR3 DNA sequence: TGTGCCACCGAACAGGGCTATGGCTACACCTTC.

This clonotype occurred many times. The chain uses TRBV7-2 and TRBJ2-5; the D is unclear. The CDR3 length is 14 residues. V was cut by 2 bases and J by 5 bases, with 12 bases left in between. CDR1 is SGHTA, CDR2 FQGNSA, per germline. The CDR3 here is CASSLIRASETQYF. The CDR3 bases are TGTGCCAGCAGCTTAATAAGGGCGTCGGAGACCCAGTACTTC.

This clonotype was detected ten times or more. The chain joins TRBV27 to TRBJ2-3; perhaps D is TRBD1 or TRBD2 (5 bases each). The CDR3 spans 16 residues. Trimming removed 4 bases at V and 3 bases at J, with 17 bases between. Per germline, CDR1 MNHEY and CDR2 SMNVEV (reference sequence). CDR3 DNA sequence: TGTGCCAGCAGTTCCCCCGGGACCGCTGGGACAGATACGCAGTATTTT. Amino acid sequence: CASSSPGTAGTDTQYF.

The table lists this clonotype with many counts. The chain recombines TRBV27 with TRBJ2-1; D assignment may be TRBD1 or TRBD2 (5 bases each). CDR1 and CDR2 from the germline V gene are MNHEY and SMNVEV (reference sequence). The ends were cut back, 5 bases at V and 4 bases at J, with 15 bases in the middle. The CDR3 covers 15 residues. In DNA form, the CDR3 reads TGTGCCAGCAGTCCGACTCGGGACCTTTACAATGAGCAGTTCTTC. Protein: CASSPTRDLYNEQFF.

This clonotype was counted at least ten times. This chain connects TRBV28 to TRBJ2-4, with TRBD2 matching 11 bases. The CDR3 is 19 amino acids. CDR1 and CDR2 (germline): MDHEN, SYDVKM. The J segment lost 8 bases and the V segment lost 1 base, leaving 16 bases of the junction unmatched. In DNA form, the CDR3 reads TGTGCCAGCAGTTTATCCACGCCGGGACTAGCGGAGAGGAGGTACATTCAGTACTTC. Its translation is CASSLSTPGLAERRYIQYF.

This clonotype was detected many times. The chain has TRBV12-3 or TRBV12-4 and TRBJ2-1; a possible D gene is TRBD1 (5 bases). The CDR3 is made up of 15 amino acids. The V gene lost 2 bases and the J gene lost 7 bases, with 15 bases spanning the gap. The CDR3 DNA reads TGTGCCAGCAGTTTACAACAGGTGGGGTTTAATGAGCAGTTCTTC. As protein: CASSLQQVGFNEQFF.

This clonotype was counted at least ten times. This chain links TRBV20-1 with TRBJ2-5; 13 nucleotides match TRBD2. Per germline, CDR1 DFQATT and CDR2 SNEGSKA (reference sequence). Trimming at V came to 3 bases and at J to 1 base, leaving 11 bases not matched to a gene. The CDR3 consists of 18 residues. The CDR3 sequence: CSARSVRTSGGPQETQYF. DNA for the CDR3: TGCAGTGCTAGGAGCGTTAGGACTAGCGGGGGCCCCCAAGAGACCCAGTACTTC.

This clonotype was detected ten times or more. V is TRBV20-1 and J is TRBJ2-7; D ambiguous. CDR1 DFQATT and CDR2 SNEGSKA come from the germline V gene (reference sequence). The CDR3 spans 10 residues. The V and J ends lost 4 bases and 2 bases respectively, with 3 bases between them. The CDR3 spells CSANAYEQYF. In DNA, the CDR3 is TGCAGTGCTAATGCCTACGAGCAGTACTTC.

This clonotype was recorded at least ten times. CDR3 residues: CASSDPGPGTDTQYF. In DNA, the CDR3 is TGTGCCAGCAGCGACCCGGGACCGGGGACAGATACGCAGTATTTT. The genes are TRBV25-1 and TRBJ2-3; D is perhaps TRBD1 or TRBD2 (5 bases each). The germline V and J ends were trimmed by 6 bases and 3 bases, with 16 bases remaining between them. Germline lookup yields CDR1 MGHDK and CDR2 SYGVNS. This CDR3 comprises 15 residues.

This clonotype was detected ten times or more. This chain links TRBV27 with TRBJ2-7; tentatively, D is TRBD1 (6 bases). The CDR3 length is 13 residues. The V gene lost 3 bases and the J gene lost 4 bases, with 10 bases spanning the gap. In germline, CDR1 is MNHEY, CDR2 SMNVEV (reference sequence). The CDR3 spells CASSFGQGYEQYF. CDR3 in DNA: TGTGCCAGCAGTTTCGGCCAGGGGTACGAGCAGTACTTC.

In this sample, this clonotype turned up a few times. V and J are TRBV6-5 and TRBJ2-2; D not resolved. Trimming shortened V by 1 base and J by 7 bases, and 4 bases separated the two germline ends. There are 12 residues in the CDR3. Germline values: CDR1 MNHEY, CDR2 SVGAGI. The CDR3 here is CASSYYGGELFF. CDR3 bases: TGTGCCAGCAGTTACTATGGCGGGGAGCTGTTTTTT.

This clonotype was counted ten times or more. CDR3 residues: CAISESGFENNEQFF. In DNA form, the CDR3 reads TGTGCCATCAGTGAGTCGGGGTTTGAGAACAATGAGCAGTTCTTC. The rearrangement joins TRBV10-3 to TRBJ2-1, with no clear D. The CDR3 has 15 amino acids. Trimming cost V 0 bases and J 5 bases, with 11 bases left between them. Germline V gene lookup returns CDR1 ENHRY and CDR2 SYGVKD.

There are many counts of this clonotype. The chain has TRBV11-2 and TRBJ2-2; D gene ambiguous. Germline V gene sequence: CDR1 SGHAT, CDR2 FQNNGV. The CDR3 is made up of 11 amino acids. V lost 5 bases and J 8 bases, leaving 6 bases between the germline ends. CDR3 DNA sequence: TGTGCCAGCAGCCCCCAAGGGGAGCTGTTTTTT. Translating it yields CASSPQGELFF.

This clonotype was seen ten or more times. The chain couples TRBV7-8 to TRBJ2-1; 7 bases line up with TRBD1. Losses at the gene ends were 5 bases for V and 14 bases for J; bases not matched to a gene: 12. The CDR3 runs 13 residues. From germline, CDR1 is SGHVS and CDR2 FQNEAQ. CDR3 DNA: TGTGCCAGCAGCCCTGCCTTCAGGGGGTCGGAGTTCTTC. This gives the protein CASSPAFRGSEFF. Full variable domain (outside the CDR3, taken from reference TRBV7-8 and TRBJ2-1): GAGVSQSPRYKVAKRGQDVALRCDPISGHVSLFWYQQALGQGPEFLTYFQNEAQLDKSGLPSDRFFAERPEGSVSTLKIQRTQQEDSAVYLCASSPAFRGSEFFGPGTRLTVL.

The V call is TRBV12-3 or TRBV12-4, the J call TRBJ2-1; D gene ambiguous. Trimming stripped 6 bases from V and 5 bases from J, with 5 bases between. The CDR3 is 11 amino acids. The CDR3 DNA is TGTGCCAGCAGAAGAAACAATGAGCAGTTCTTC. Residues: CASRRNNEQFF.

With respect to this clonotype: A junction boundary mismatches the germline segment, possibly from a read error. V gene TRBV12-3 or TRBV12-4 combines with J gene TRBJ2-5; the D is unclear. The CDR3 is 12 amino acids. The CDR3 sequence is CARSLGKETQYF. For the CDR3, the DNA is TGTGCCCGCAGTTTAGGAAAAGAGACCCAGTACTTC.

This clonotype was detected once. The junction does not match germline at one end; this may be a read error. This rearrangement joins TRBV19 to TRBJ2-1; no clear D. This CDR3 region has 13 residues. Per germline, CDR1 LNHDA and CDR2 SQIVND (reference sequence). The CDR3 is CASSIVGQHDQFF. The CDR3 DNA reads TGTGCCAGTAGTATAGTTGGGCAGCATGACCAGTTCTTC. The full variable domain, with the rest looked up from reference TRBV19 and TRBJ2-1, is DGGITQSPKYLFRKEGQNVTLSCEQNLNHDAMYWYRQDPGQGLRLIYYSQIVNDFQKGDIAEGYSVSREKKESFPLTVTSAQKNPTAFYLCASSIVGQHDQFFGPGTRLTVL.

This clonotype occurred many times. J is TRBJ1-4 and V is TRBV7-8, with 8 bases matching TRBD1. The germline V gene encodes CDR1 SGHVS and CDR2 FQNEAQ. The CDR3 is 15 amino acids. V gave up 0 bases and J gave up 5 bases; unmatched junction bases: 2. The CDR3 coding sequence is TGTGCCAGCAGCTTAGCAGACAGGGGAAATGAAAAACTGTTTTTT. It specifies CASSLADRGNEKLFF.

This clonotype was seen many times. The chain is built from TRBV5-1 and TRBJ2-1; D remains unclear. Germline V gene data show CDR1 as SGHRS and CDR2 as YFSETQ. This CDR3 is built from 14 residues. Trimming took off 2 bases at V and 4 bases at J, with 10 bases between the two ends. In DNA form, the CDR3 reads TGCGCCAGCAGCTTAGGAGAGGCATACAATGAGCAGTTCTTC. This gives the protein CASSLGEAYNEQFF. The full variable domain, in which reference TRBV5-1 and TRBJ2-1 provide the parts outside the CDR3, is KAGVTQTPRYLIKTRGQQVTLSCSPISGHRSVSWYQQTPGQGLQFLFEYFSETQRNKGNFPGRFSGRQFSNSRSEMNVSTLELGDSALYLCASSLGEAYNEQFFGPGTRLTVL.

This clonotype appeared many times. V usage is TRBV10-3 and J usage is TRBJ2-3; D possibly corresponds to TRBD1 (7 bases). This CDR3 contains 15 residues. The germline V gene encodes CDR1 ENHRY and CDR2 SYGVKD. V lost 2 bases and J lost 3, with 12 bases in between. The CDR3 sequence is CAISEAGQPTDTQYF. CDR3 DNA: TGTGCCATCAGTGAGGCGGGACAGCCAACAGATACGCAGTATTTT.

This clonotype was seen ten or more times. The chain uses TRBV18 and TRBJ1-4; D remains unclear. V was pared by 4 bases and J by 0 bases, with 15 bases between. The germline CDR1 and CDR2 sequences are KGHSH and LQKENI. The CDR3 consists of 17 residues. The CDR3 spells CASSLVGKVATNEKLFF. The CDR3 DNA reads as TGTGCCAGCTCACTAGTCGGGAAGGTCGCAACTAATGAAAAACTGTTTTTT.

This clonotype was recorded many times. This chain links TRBV5-1 with TRBJ2-2, with D perhaps TRBD1 (6 bases). Germline values: CDR1 SGHRS, CDR2 YFSETQ. The CDR3 is 14 amino acids. Trimming left V 5 bases short and J 4 bases short, with 12 bases between. CDR3 in DNA: TGCGCCAGCAGATGGGACACCACCACCGGGGAGCTGTTTTTT. It codes for CASRWDTTTGELFF.

Many counts were recorded for this clonotype. The CDR3 reads CASEREGRSDNEQFF. For the CDR3, the DNA is TGCGCCAGCGAGCGGGAGGGCCGAAGCGACAATGAGCAGTTCTTC. The chain has TRBV5-1 and TRBJ2-1, with 10 bases lining up with TRBD2. This CDR3 has 15 residues. Germline-derived CDR1 and CDR2 are SGHRS and YFSETQ. V lost 7 bases and J lost 5; bases outside the gene matches: 9.

CDR3 amino acids: CASILAGSGYNEQFF. The CDR3 DNA reads as TGTGCCAGCATTCTAGCAGGTAGCGGGTACAATGAGCAGTTCTTC. This rearrangement joins TRBV6-1 to TRBJ2-1, with 7 bases lining up with TRBD2. The CDR3 has 15 amino acids. Per the germline V gene, CDR1 is MNHNS and CDR2 is SASEGT. The trim removed 7 bases at V and 4 bases at J, leaving 10 bases unmatched.

This clonotype showed up many times. The V and J genes are TRBV27 and TRBJ1-1; TRBD1 aligns across 8 bases. CDR1 and CDR2 (germline): MNHEY, SMNVEV (reference sequence). CDR3 length: 13 residues. The J segment lost 4 bases and the V segment lost 7 bases, leaving 5 bases of the junction unmatched. CDR3 protein: CASKLQGGTEAFF. CDR3 bases: TGTGCCAGCAAATTACAGGGGGGCACTGAAGCTTTCTTT.

This clonotype was observed many times. The chain joins TRBV9 to TRBJ2-5, with D unclear. CDR3 length: 14 amino acids. The germline V gene encodes CDR1 SGDLS and CDR2 YYNGEE. V was pared by 3 bases and J by 0 bases, with 9 bases between. In DNA form, the CDR3 reads TGTGCCAGCAGCGAGTCGGCTTACCAAGAGACCCAGTACTTC. Translation gives CASSESAYQETQYF.

This clonotype was recorded many times. The genes are TRBV20-1 and TRBJ2-5, with D hard to call. This CDR3 is built from 11 residues. Germline CDR1 is DFQATT and CDR2 is SNEGSKA (reference sequence). The V gene lost 2 bases and the J gene lost 5 bases, with 6 bases spanning the gap. The chain's CDR3 is CSARNYETQYF. Here the CDR3 DNA reads TGCAGTGCTAGAAACTACGAGACCCAGTACTTC.

This clonotype was counted ten times or more. This chain joins TRBV7-8 and TRBJ1-1; TRBD1 might be the D (5 bases). Between the trimmed V and J ends, which lost 4 bases and 0 bases, there was a span of 15 bases. Germline V gene lookup returns CDR1 SGHVS and CDR2 FQNEAQ. This CDR3 region has 16 residues. DNA for the CDR3: TGTGCCAGCAGCTCCCCGCAAGGGGTCCTGAACACTGAAGCTTTCTTT. Its translation is CASSSPQGVLNTEAFF.

This clonotype was detected ten times or more. The CDR3 bases are TGTGCCAGCAGCTTGAGGGGGAGGCCCCTTGGCAACGAGCAGTACTTC. This codes for CASSLRGRPLGNEQYF. The chain carries TRBV5-6 and TRBJ2-7; D possibly matches TRBD1 or TRBD2 (6 bases each). Germline CDR1 reads SGHDT; CDR2 reads YYEEEE. Trimming stripped 1 base from V and 5 bases from J, with 19 bases between. The CDR3 length is 16 residues. The complete variable domain, with remaining parts taken from reference TRBV5-6 and TRBJ2-7, reads DAGVTQSPTHLIKTRGQQVTLRCSPKSGHDTVSWYQQALGQGPQFIFQYYEEEERQRGNFPDRFSGHQFPNYSSELNVNALLLGDSALYLCASSLRGRPLGNEQYFGPGTRLTVT.